This T cell receptor (beta chain) emerged from a study of blood T cell repertoires in COVID-19. At the level of the study: T cells, B-cell-depleted T cells, or PBMCs supplied cDNA or gDNA.

Data came from immunoSEQ multiplex PCR; TCRdb stores just in-frame clones and leaves some out. The sample lists about 180,000 clones, roughly four fifths occurring once. Germline lookup yields CDR1 KGHSH and CDR2 LQKENI. V was trimmed by 1 base and J by 1 base, leaving 14 bases between them. This CDR3 is 17 amino acids long. The TCR comes from a woman in her 70s with COVID-19, enrolled during active disease. The chain is built from TRBV18 and TRBJ1-3; TRBD1 might be the D (5 bases). The sample taken for sequencing was peripheral blood. CDR3 DNA sequence: TGTGCCAGCTCACCACTGGACACCGACTCTTCTGGAAACACCATATATTTT. Translated, it gives CASSPLDTDSSGNTIYF. The variable domain in full, completed from reference TRBV18 and TRBJ1-3, reads NAGVMQNPRHLVRRRGQEARLRCSPMKGHSHVYWYRQLPEEGLKFMVYLQKENIIDESGMPKERFSAEFPKEGPSILRIQQVVRGDSAAYFCASSPLDTDSSGNTIYFGEGSWLTVV.